What follows are 7 T cell receptor beta chains derived from one specimen sequenced in a study of cytomegalovirus exposure and HLA in healthy donors (dated by TCRdb to the late 2010s). Library creation used the immunoSEQ multiplex PCR assay. For the multiplex PCR, a mixture combining 60 forward primers for TCR Vbeta segments and 13 reverse primers for TCR Jbeta segments was used. TCRdb retrieved this table from immuneACCESS and kept in-frame rearrangements only. Not all clones are present; in checked studies, unresolved V genes account for under half, and no reason is known for the remainder. The sample profile shows some 130,000 clones; 80% of them were found once. 2% to 2.5% of the sample is in the top ten clones. Sequenced material: PBMCs. These receptors all come from a man in his thirties or forties in good health and CMV-seronegative.

As for this clone: Other DNA sequences in this sample translate to the same CDR3. The rearrangement links TRBV5-1 to TRBJ2-7, with 7 bases fitting TRBD1. Trimming cost V 4 bases and J 0 bases; bases outside gene matches: 4. The CDR3 loop spans 14 amino acids. Germline V CDR1 and CDR2: SGHRS, YFSETQ. The CDR3 loop is CASSRDSSSYEQYF. CDR3 nucleotide sequence: TGCGCCAGCAGCCGGGACAGCAGCTCCTACGAGCAGTACTTC.

The chain has TRBV4-1 and TRBJ2-3; 10 nucleotides match TRBD2. The CDR3 extends over 18 amino acids. The germline V gene encodes CDR1 MGHRA and CDR2 YSYEKL. Trimming at V came to 3 bases and at J to 2 bases, leaving 11 bases not matched to a gene. This chain's CDR3 is CASSHLVGLAADTDTQYF. CDR3 nucleotides: TGCGCCAGCAGCCACCTCGTTGGACTAGCGGCTGACACAGATACGCAGTATTTT.

This clone was recorded once. V and J are TRBV6-6 and TRBJ2-1, with 14 bases lining up with TRBD2. The CDR3 spans 16 residues. From germline, CDR1 is MNHNY and CDR2 SVGAGI (reference sequence). The V gene end was trimmed by 2 bases and the J gene end by 10 bases; junction bases not matched to a gene: 7. In nucleotides, the CDR3 is TGTGCCAGCAGTTACACGGGGACTAGCGGGAGAGGGGAGCAGTTCTTC. Translated: CASSYTGTSGRGEQFF.

The chain uses TRBV10-3 and TRBJ2-6; possible D gene TRBD2, 6 bases. This CDR3 region has 17 residues. Germline CDR1 ENHRY, CDR2 SYGVKD. The V and J ends lost 4 bases and 0 bases respectively, with 13 bases between them. This CDR3 is CAISAWTGDSGANVLTF. CDR3 nucleotide sequence: TGTGCCATCAGTGCCTGGACGGGAGACTCTGGGGCCAACGTCCTGACTTTC.

This clone was observed a handful of times. V and J are TRBV6-5 and TRBJ1-2; tentative D call: TRBD1 (6 bases). This CDR3 region has 13 residues. CDR1 and CDR2 (germline): MNHEY, SVGAGI. V was clipped by 2 bases and J by 8 bases, with 12 bases between them. This chain's CDR3 is CASSYRGGVGYTF. The DNA for the CDR3 is TGTGCCAGCAGTTACAGAGGGGGAGTGGGCTACACCTTC.

The genes are TRBV18 and TRBJ1-4; 7 bases agree with TRBD1. Germline CDR1 is KGHSH and CDR2 is LQKENI. This CDR3 has 13 residues. The V and J ends lost 8 bases and 2 bases, in that order; junction bases with no gene match: 2. This chain's CDR3 is CASTGATNEKLFF. The CDR3 DNA sequence: TGTGCCAGCACAGGGGCGACTAATGAAAAACTGTTTTTT.

The gene calls are TRBV29-1 and TRBJ2-7; 8 bases are a match to TRBD1. The CDR3 is made up of 11 amino acids. The V segment lost 7 bases and the J segment 2 bases; nucleotides outside the gene matches: 1. Germline CDR1 and CDR2: SQVTM and ANQGSEA. The CDR3: CSAQGAYEQYF. As DNA, the CDR3 is TGCAGCGCACAGGGGGCCTACGAGCAGTACTTC.